This T cell receptor beta chain was profiled in a study of OX40 agonist ivuxolimab in advanced cancers. Study results and limitations: In CD8+ T cells, expanded clones were on average more numerous than in CD4+. The study observed clonal expansion of CD4+ and CD8+ blood T cells by week 6 at 0.1 to 3.0 mg/kg.

Libraries were prepared by immunoSEQ multiplex PCR; TCRdb keeps only in-frame clonotypes and omits some of them. Among 45,000 to 65,000 clones listed, roughly nine tenths were seen once. Concerning this clone itself: Its antigen is still unknown. The CDR3 does not close with the conserved phenylalanine or tryptophan, likely indicating a read error.

The sample was CD4+ or CD8+ T cells sorted from blood, taken in a trial of the OX40 agonist ivuxolimab. This TCR was sampled from an adult with an advanced solid tumor such as melanoma, head and neck, liver or kidney cancer.

CDR3 in amino acids: CASMPGGLMNTEAFL. The CDR3 DNA reads TGCGCCAGCATGCCGGGGGGTTTAATGAACACTGAAGCTTTCCTT. The genes are TRBV5-1 and TRBJ1-1; TRBD1 might be the D (5 bases). V gave up 6 bases and J gave up 0 bases, with 15 bases separating them. The CDR3 runs 15 residues. CDR1 SGHRS and CDR2 YFSETQ come from the germline V gene.